This TCR beta chain was found in a study of T cell responses to AZD1222 COVID-19 vaccine. Study-wide results and limits: In a largely white British group with more females than males, clonal diversity was possibly underestimated. Nearly half of unique spike-specific TCRs reportedly avoided B.1.351 and B.1.1.7 mutated regions.

Trimming took off 2 bases at V and 6 bases at J, with 16 bases between the two ends. Germline V gene sequence: CDR1 GTSNPN, CDR2 SVGIG (reference sequence). This CDR3 has 15 amino acids. Here immunoSEQ multiplex PCR was the method, and the copy in TCRdb shows in-frame clones only, minus some. The sample has more than 95,000 clones, around nine tenths seen once; the top ten hold 15% to 20%. Points on this clone: No antigen is known for it.

The specimen was peripheral blood, collected on day 0 of AZD1222 vaccination. V gene TRBV30 combines with J gene TRBJ1-4; D is unclear. The sequence was collected from an adult in good health. The CDR3 DNA follows: TGTGCCTGGAGTTCTCAGGTACTCCTGCATGAAAAACTGTTTTTT. This sequence encodes CAWSSQVLLHEKLFF.